Shown below are 8 T cell receptor beta chains from a single sample sequenced in a study of T-cell memory formation after mild COVID-19. TCRdb reprocessed the 5' RACE reads with MiXCR, giving one entry per CDR3 protein. The sample shows some 350,000 distinct CDR3 sequences, approximately 12% of them seen only once. Source material: PBMCs or a T cell subset sorted from them (not recorded which). The receptors originated from a man in his late teens or twenties who had mild COVID-19 (a few samples of this study predate the infection). Cell type and time point are not known.

A few counts support this clonotype. The J gene is TRBJ2-3, the V gene TRBV5-1; TRBD1 aligns across 8 bases. The CDR3 totals 14 residues. Germline V gene data show CDR1 as SGHRS and CDR2 as YFSETQ. V shed 4 bases, J shed 4 bases, and the junction held 5 bases outside the gene matches. In DNA, the CDR3 is TGCGCCAGCAGCATAGGACAGGGCCCAGATACGCAGTATTTT. This translates into CASSIGQGPDTQYF.

This clonotype was counted a few times. The rearrangement links TRBV3-1 to TRBJ2-6; D ambiguous. The germline V gene encodes CDR1 LGHDT and CDR2 YNNKEL (reference sequence). CDR3 length: 12 amino acids. Trimming removed 8 bases at V and 5 bases at J, with 7 bases between. The CDR3 reads CASARRANVLTF. The CDR3 coding sequence is TGTGCCAGCGCGCGAAGGGCCAACGTCCTGACTTTC. The complete variable domain, with remaining parts taken from reference TRBV3-1 and TRBJ2-6, reads DTAVSQTPKYLVTQMGNDKSIKCEQNLGHDTMYWYKQDSKKFLKIMFSYNNKELIINETVPNRFSPKSPDKAHLNLHINSLELGDSAVYFCASARRANVLTFGAGSRLTVL.

The chain combines TRBV5-1 with TRBJ1-4; 7 bases align to TRBD1. The V gene's germline CDR1 is SGHRS and CDR2 YFSETQ. The CDR3 is 14 amino acids. The junction had 5 bases not matched to a gene; V was cut back by 4 bases and J by 5 bases. The CDR3 loop reads CASSRDSPNEKLFF. In nucleotides, the CDR3 is TGCGCCAGCAGCCGGGACAGCCCGAATGAAAAACTGTTTTTT. The full variable domain, its missing parts supplied by reference TRBV5-1 and TRBJ1-4, is KAGVTQTPRYLIKTRGQQVTLSCSPISGHRSVSWYQQTPGQGLQFLFEYFSETQRNKGNFPGRFSGRQFSNSRSEMNVSTLELGDSALYLCASSRDSPNEKLFFGSGTQLSVL.

The chain is built from TRBV7-2 and TRBJ2-7; D possibly corresponds to TRBD2 (6 bases). The ends were cut back, 3 bases at V and 4 bases at J, with 16 bases in the middle. The CDR3 sequence is 15 residues long. Germline CDR1 is SGHTA and CDR2 is FQGNSA. The CDR3 sequence is CASSLGLTREYEQYF. CDR3 coding DNA: TGTGCCAGCAGCTTGGGACTCACGCGGGAATACGAGCAGTACTTC.

This clonotype was seen many times. The chain uses TRBV18 and TRBJ2-3; D may be TRBD1 or TRBD2 (5 bases each). This CDR3 has 16 amino acids. Trimming removed 3 bases at V and 3 bases at J, with 16 bases between. Germline CDR1 KGHSH, CDR2 LQKENI. The CDR3 loop is CASSPLSGTFTDTQYF. DNA of the CDR3: TGTGCCAGCTCACCTCTTTCAGGGACCTTTACAGATACGCAGTATTTT.

This clonotype has only a few counts. The chain carries TRBV7-8 and TRBJ2-5; a possible D gene is TRBD1 (7 bases). CDR1 is SGHVS and CDR2 is FQNEAQ in the germline V gene. V lost 2 bases to trimming and J lost 3 bases, with 16 bases between them. The CDR3 length is 16 residues. CDR3 in amino acids: CASSLSPGRGEETQYF. The CDR3 region has the DNA TGTGCCAGCAGCTTATCCCCCGGCAGGGGGGAAGAGACCCAGTACTTC.

This clonotype was counted many times. The chain is built from TRBV4-3 and TRBJ2-4, with no clear D. The germline gives CDR1 LGHNA, CDR2 YSLEER. This CDR3 has 17 residues. V was cut by 1 base and J by 0 bases, with 13 bases left in between. The CDR3 region has the DNA TGCGCCAGCAGCCAAGTTGTGCAGGCGGTAGCCAAAAACATTCAGTACTTC. Amino acids: CASSQVVQAVAKNIQYF.

Regarding this clonotype: An end of the junction differs from the germline gene, which may be a read error. The chain combines TRBV6-4 with TRBJ1-3; D possibly corresponds to TRBD1 (6 bases). Germline CDR1 and CDR2: MRHNA and SNTAGT. The CDR3 contains 13 residues. The DNA for the CDR3 is TGTGCCAGCAGTGACCGGCAGGGGAACACCAAATATTTT. Its protein is CASSDRQGNTKYF.